This T cell receptor beta chain was captured in a study of blood T cells in healthy people across ages. General observations from the study: Estimated diversity across one million T cells was deemed an underestimate. Strong correlation linked observed beta diversity and percent naive T cells.

This clonotype was found a few times. No antigen is known for it. Next came a second PCR, run for about 7 to 12 cycles, which used a sample-barcoded 5' primer along with a J-beta primer mix. One entry per CDR3 protein, called by TCRdb with MiXCR from the 5' RACE reads. The data hold around 850,000 distinct CDR3 sequences, with about 34% observed a single time. The sequencing sample was made of blood. The origin of this receptor is a man aged 18 to 30 in good health.

CDR3 DNA sequence: TGTGCCAGCAACTCCGACAGAGGTAGCACAGATACGCAGTATTTT. Translated, it gives CASNSDRGSTDTQYF. This chain joins TRBV11-1 and TRBJ2-3; D is perhaps TRBD1 (5 bases). Germline CDR1 is SGHAT and CDR2 is FQDESV (reference sequence). Trimming cost V 7 bases and J 0 bases, with 14 bases left between them. The CDR3 has 15 residues. Variable domain in full (rest from reference TRBV11-1 and TRBJ2-3): EAEVAQSPRYKITEKSQAVAFWCDPISGHATLYWYRQILGQGPELLVQFQDESVVDDSQLPKDRFSAERLKGVDSTLKIQPAELGDSAMYLCASNSDRGSTDTQYFGPGTRLTVL.